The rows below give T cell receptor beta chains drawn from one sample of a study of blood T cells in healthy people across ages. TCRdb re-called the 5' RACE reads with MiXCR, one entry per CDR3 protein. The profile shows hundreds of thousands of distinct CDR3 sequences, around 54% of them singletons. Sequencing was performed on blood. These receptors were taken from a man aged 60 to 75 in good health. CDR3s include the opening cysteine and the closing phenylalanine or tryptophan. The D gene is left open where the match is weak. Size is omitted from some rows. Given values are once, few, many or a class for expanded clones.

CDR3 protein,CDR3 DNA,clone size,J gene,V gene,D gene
CASNELAGGRDEQFF,TGTGCCAGTAACGAACTAGCGGGGGGCCGGGATGAGCAGTTCTTC,-,TRBJ2-1,TRBV19,TRBD2
CASSRMTSAGQETQYF,TGCGCCAGCAGTCGCATGACTTCAGCAGGGCAAGAGACCCAGTACTTC,-,TRBJ2-5,TRBV5-1,-
CASSYGQGNEKLFF,TGTGCCAGCAGTTACGGACAGGGTAATGAAAAACTGTTTTTT,-,TRBJ1-4,TRBV12-3/TRBV12-4,TRBD1
CASSLAPGTGSYEQYF,TGCGCCAGCAGCTTGGCACCCGGGACAGGGTCCTACGAGCAGTACTTC,-,TRBJ2-7,TRBV5-1,TRBD1
CSARVLSGTQYF,TGCAGTGCTAGAGTCCTTTCGGGGACCCAGTACTTC,few,TRBJ2-5,TRBV20-1,-
CASNLPYRVTEAFF,TGTGCCAGCAACCTCCCTTACAGGGTCACTGAAGCTTTCTTT,-,TRBJ1-1,TRBV28,-
CASSPTAGDYGYTF,TGCGCCAGCAGCCCTACCGCAGGGGACTATGGCTACACCTTC,-,TRBJ1-2,TRBV5-1,-
CSAFGGGAFTDTQYF,TGCAGTGCTTTCGGCGGGGGGGCGTTTACAGATACGCAGTATTTT,-,TRBJ2-3,TRBV20-1,TRBD2
CASSFSGSSAANVLTF,TGTGCCAGCAGCTTTAGCGGTAGCTCTGCGGCCAACGTCCTGACTTTC,once,TRBJ2-6,TRBV7-2,-
CASSNGLAEYEQYF,TGCGCCAGCAGCAACGGACTAGCCGAGTACGAGCAGTACTTC,-,TRBJ2-7,TRBV5-1,TRBD2
CSALGGAGDKVDTQYF,TGCAGTGCCCTAGGGGGGGCTGGGGACAAAGTGGATACGCAGTATTTT,-,TRBJ2-3,TRBV20-1,-
CASSDSAGDQETQFF,TGCGCCAGCAGTGATTCGGCAGGGGACCAAGAGACCCAGTTCTTC,-,TRBJ2-1,TRBV10-1,-
CASSQGLAGNQETQYF,TGTGCCAGCAGTCAAGGGCTAGCGGGGAATCAAGAGACCCAGTACTTC,few,TRBJ2-5,TRBV7-6,TRBD2
CASRATAQETQYF,TGTGCCAGCCGGGCGACAGCCCAAGAGACCCAGTACTTC,-,TRBJ2-5,TRBV11-2,-
CASSEPGLNTYEQYF,TGTGCCAGCAGTGAGCCGGGACTCAATACCTACGAGCAGTACTTC,-,TRBJ2-7,TRBV6-1,-
CASSVLTGVGEETQYF,TGCGCCAGCAGCGTACTCACAGGGGTTGGTGAAGAGACCCAGTACTTC,-,TRBJ2-5,TRBV4-1,TRBD1
CASRSPGNEQFF,TGTGCCAGCAGATCCCCCGGCAATGAGCAGTTCTTC,few,TRBJ2-1,TRBV25-1,-
CSVEDREGDTQYF,TGCAGCGTTGAGGACAGGGAGGGAGATACGCAGTATTTT,-,TRBJ2-3,TRBV29-1,-
CASRVTGAGSYNEQFF,TGTGCCAGCAGAGTGACAGGGGCAGGCTCCTACAATGAGCAGTTCTTC,few,TRBJ2-1,TRBV6-5,TRBD1
CASSSGGMVYEQFF,TGTGCTAGCAGTTCGGGGGGGATGGTGTATGAGCAGTTCTTC,-,TRBJ2-1,TRBV11-2,TRBD2
CASGRQGSSGEQYF,TGTGCCAGCGGCCGCCAGGGGTCTTCGGGAGAGCAGTACTTC,-,TRBJ2-7,TRBV9,-
CSVGRDRGAYEQYF,TGCAGCGTCGGCCGGGACAGGGGAGCCTACGAGCAGTACTTC,few,TRBJ2-7,TRBV29-1,TRBD1
CASSLGRGPNQPQHF,TGTGCCAGCAGCTTGGGAAGGGGTCCTAATCAGCCCCAGCATTTT,-,TRBJ1-5,TRBV5-8,-
CSADRDSSGPPLHF,TGCAGTGCTGACCGGGACAGCTCCGGGCCACCCCTCCACTTT,-,TRBJ1-6,TRBV20-1,TRBD1
CASRTSGYEQYF,TGTGCCAGCAGAACGAGTGGCTACGAGCAGTACTTC,few,TRBJ2-7,TRBV6-2/TRBV6-3,-
CASSLVQGAGNEQFF,TGTGCCAGCAGCTTAGTCCAGGGAGCAGGGAATGAGCAGTTCTTC,-,TRBJ2-1,TRBV11-2,-
CASSRRLAGVADTQYF,TGTGCCAGCAGTCGCCGACTAGCGGGGGTGGCAGATACGCAGTATTTT,-,TRBJ2-3,TRBV7-2,TRBD2
CASSLGPWETQYF,TGTGCCAGCAGCTTAGGGCCTTGGGAGACCCAGTACTTC,few,TRBJ2-5,TRBV11-3,-
CASSGNDRAEGDEQFF,TGTGCCAGCAGTGGCAACGACAGGGCCGAGGGCGATGAGCAGTTCTTC,few,TRBJ2-1,TRBV25-1,TRBD1
CASSSARDAEAFF,TGTGCCAGCAGCTCGGCCCGGGACGCTGAAGCTTTCTTT,-,TRBJ1-1,TRBV5-5,-
CASSETAGQNIQYF,TGTGCCAGCAGTGAGACGGCAGGCCAAAACATTCAGTACTTC,many,TRBJ2-4,TRBV2,-
CASSSRLAAWETQYF,TGTGCCAGCAGTTCCCGGCTAGCGGCTTGGGAGACCCAGTACTTC,once,TRBJ2-5,TRBV27,TRBD2
CASGQFSQETQYF,TGTGCCAGCGGACAGTTTTCCCAAGAGACCCAGTACTTC,-,TRBJ2-5,TRBV2,-
CSARVGQSSYEQYF,TGCAGTGCTAGAGTCGGACAGAGCTCCTACGAGCAGTACTTC,-,TRBJ2-7,TRBV20-1,-
CASSLDSLGEQFF,TGTGCCAGCAGCTTAGATTCCCTCGGGGAGCAGTTCTTC,-,TRBJ2-1,TRBV7-9,-
CATSDGGTSGFTDTQYF,TGTGCCACCAGTGACGGGGGGACTAGCGGATTCACAGATACGCAGTATTTT,-,TRBJ2-3,TRBV24-1,TRBD2
CASSRQGATSEQYF,TGTGCCAGCAGTAGGCAGGGGGCCACCAGCGAGCAGTACTTC,few,TRBJ2-7,TRBV12-3/TRBV12-4,TRBD1
CAISDWGASTDTQYF,TGTGCCATCAGTGATTGGGGAGCTAGCACAGATACGCAGTATTTT,-,TRBJ2-3,TRBV10-3,-
CASSRAWTNTEAFF,TGTGCCAGCAGCAGGGCGTGGACGAACACTGAAGCTTTCTTT,-,TRBJ1-1,TRBV6-2/TRBV6-3,-
CATSSGQSSGANVLTF,TGTGCCACGTCCTCGGGACAAAGCTCTGGGGCCAACGTCCTGACTTTC,-,TRBJ2-6,TRBV24-1,-
CSASSPRATSTDTQYF,TGCAGTGCTAGCTCCCCGAGGGCAACTAGCACAGATACGCAGTATTTT,few,TRBJ2-3,TRBV20-1,-
CASIRDLPPEAFF,TGTGCCAGCATCCGGGACCTACCCCCTGAAGCTTTCTTT,-,TRBJ1-1,TRBV6-1,-
CASSLNGSCPYEQFF,TGTGCCAGCAGTTTAAACGGGTCGTGCCCCTACGAGCAGTTCTTC,-,TRBJ2-1,TRBV12-3/TRBV12-4,-
CSAGLAGVHYEQYF,TGCAGTGCTGGTCTAGCGGGAGTTCATTACGAGCAGTACTTC,-,TRBJ2-7,TRBV20-1,TRBD2
CSALMRVSGGEETQYF,TGCAGTGCCCTAATGAGGGTTAGCGGGGGAGAAGAGACCCAGTACTTC,-,TRBJ2-5,TRBV20-1,TRBD2
CSVDALGRQREAFF,TGCAGCGTTGACGCTTTGGGAAGACAGCGTGAAGCTTTCTTT,-,TRBJ1-1,TRBV29-1,-
CASSGSSYNEQFF,TGTGCCAGCAGTGGAAGCTCCTACAATGAGCAGTTCTTC,-,TRBJ2-1,TRBV2,-